One sample yielded the 8 T cell receptor beta chains listed below, sequenced in a study of radiation and T cells in renal cell carcinoma. Described time point: blood 2 weeks post-SBRT. Treatment denoted: 15 Gy SBRT to primary tumor, nephrectomy 4 weeks later. Profiled with immunoSEQ multiplex PCR; TCRdb holds only in-frame clones, not every one. The data contain 100,000 to 150,000 clones, 75% to 85% of them seen just once; the ten biggest clones take up approximately 2%. Sequenced here: blood, sampled from a patient whose treatment included radiotherapy and nephrectomy. These receptor sequences come from a woman aged 55 to 70 with renal cell carcinoma.

Only a few counts were recorded for this clone. The chain combines TRBV5-6 with TRBJ2-2; TRBD1 matches at 8 bases. V lost 4 bases and J lost 3; bases outside the gene matches: 8. There are 16 residues in the CDR3. Per the germline V gene, CDR1 is SGHDT and CDR2 is YYEEEE. The CDR3 bases are TGTGCCAGCAGCCCTTACAGGGGGTTCGACACCGGGGAGCTGTTTTTT. The encoded protein is CASSPYRGFDTGELFF. Combining the CDR3 with reference TRBV5-6 and TRBJ2-2 gives the whole variable domain DAGVTQSPTHLIKTRGQQVTLRCSPKSGHDTVSWYQQALGQGPQFIFQYYEEEERQRGNFPDRFSGHQFPNYSSELNVNALLLGDSALYLCASSPYRGFDTGELFFGEGSRLTVL.

The CDR3 loop is CASSQDRGTEAFF. The CDR3 region has the DNA TGTGCCAGTAGTCAGGACCGGGGGACTGAAGCTTTCTTT. The V call is TRBV19, the J call TRBJ1-1, with a tentative D call TRBD1 (5 bases). Deletions cut 5 bases from V and 5 bases from J, with 12 bases between. The CDR3 covers 13 residues. Germline V gene data show CDR1 as LNHDA and CDR2 as SQIVND (reference sequence).

The chain carries TRBV6-6 and TRBJ2-5; D is possibly TRBD2 (6 bases). Trimming removed 2 bases at V and 5 bases at J, with 12 bases between. The CDR3 contains 14 residues. Germline V gene lookup returns CDR1 MNHNY and CDR2 SVGAGI (reference sequence). The CDR3 loop is CASSYGTGGETQYF. In DNA form, the CDR3 reads TGTGCCAGCAGTTACGGAACTGGGGGGGAGACCCAGTACTTC.

The CDR3: CAWNGGSDYGYTF. CDR3 DNA: TGTGCCTGGAATGGGGGTTCGGACTATGGCTACACCTTC. The genes are TRBV30 and TRBJ1-2, with D possibly being TRBD1 (5 bases). The length of the CDR3 is 13 residues. Deletions cut 4 bases from V and 3 bases from J, with 12 bases between. Looked up from germline, CDR1 is GTSNPN and CDR2 is SVGIG (reference sequence).

The genes are TRBV2 and TRBJ1-3, with D uncertain. Germline V gene sequence: CDR1 SNHLY, CDR2 FYNNEI. Trimming stripped 7 bases from V and 4 bases from J, with 8 bases between. The CDR3 contains 12 residues. CDR3 coding DNA: TGTGCCAGCACCGGGTCCGGAAACACCATATATTTT. This sequence encodes CASTGSGNTIYF.

This chain joins TRBV6-4 and TRBJ1-2; 7 bases line up with TRBD1. CDR1 is MRHNA, CDR2 SNTAGT, per germline. The V and J ends lost 6 bases and 8 bases, in that order; junction bases with no gene match: 12. This CDR3 spans 14 amino acids. CDR3 nucleotide sequence: TGTGCCAGCAGCGACGGGGTAACAGGGGCCGGCTACACCTTC. It yields the protein CASSDGVTGAGYTF.

This chain joins TRBV5-8 and TRBJ1-5, with 10 bases aligning to TRBD1. Germline V gives CDR1 SGHTS, CDR2 YDEGEE. There are 17 residues in the CDR3. Losses at the gene ends were 0 bases for V and 6 bases for J; bases not matched to a gene: 9. The chain's CDR3 is CASSLVLTGGNRQPQHF. The DNA of the CDR3 is TGTGCCAGCAGCTTGGTGTTGACAGGGGGCAATCGTCAGCCCCAGCATTTT.

This rearrangement joins TRBV11-2 to TRBJ1-3; 9 bases agree with TRBD1. This CDR3 comprises 17 residues. J gave up 3 bases and V 1 base, and 7 bases lay outside the gene matches. CDR1 and CDR2 (germline): SGHAT, FQNNGV. This CDR3 is CASSLGPGQGYGNTIYF. CDR3 bases: TGTGCCAGCAGCTTAGGGCCGGGACAGGGATATGGAAACACCATATATTTT.